The TCR beta chain described here comes from a study of blood T cell repertoires in COVID-19. About the study: Spain, Italy and the United States supplied samples that represented acute and convalescent COVID-19.

The CDR3 loop spans 14 amino acids. V lost 0 bases to trimming and J lost 1 base, with 6 bases between them. Germline V gene data show CDR1 as MNHEY and CDR2 as SVGAGI. Sequencing was performed with immunoSEQ multiplex PCR; in TCRdb, only in-frame clones are kept and a portion is missing. Of about 250,000 clones listed, 88% are singletons. On this clone itself: The same CDR3 can be traced to other DNA sequences in this sample.

The clonotype comes from an elderly man with acute or convalescent COVID-19. Material for sequencing was peripheral blood. V usage is TRBV6-5 and J usage is TRBJ2-5; tentative D call: TRBD2 (6 bases). CDR3 nucleotides: TGTGCCAGCAGTTACTCGGGGGGCCAAGAGACCCAGTACTTC. As protein: CASSYSGGQETQYF.